This passage covers 30 T cell receptor beta chains from one sample sequenced in a study of regulatory T cells in long-lasting Graves disease (dated by TCRdb to the early 2020s). Receptor amplification or capture employed multiplex PCR. TCRdb names Illumina HiSeq 4000 as the instrument used. TCR beta libraries were built with iRepertoire HTBI primers and Arm-PCR amplification of CDR3 regions. TCRdb trimmed the raw reads at Q25, called clones with MiXCR and kept productive beta chains. Each CDR3 protein appears once, grouped with its most common genes and DNA. The sample table contains under 500,000 distinct CDR3 sequences; only one count was recorded for around 20% of them. The ten largest clones add up to about 20% of the sample. The time point label, as the study defines it: persistent/refractory GD, antithyroid drugs over 5 years with positive TRAb. RNA was extracted from PBMCs in TRIzol for both TCR sequencing and RNA sequencing.

This specimen consisted of peripheral blood mononuclear cells (PBMCs), obtained when the disease was refractory, from a patient treated with antithyroid drugs. These receptor sequences come from a female donor with Graves disease.

On this clonotype: The CDR3 does not end in the conserved phenylalanine or tryptophan, so this is likely a read error. V gene TRBV5-1 combines with J gene TRBJ1-2; D remains ambiguous. CDR1 SGHRS and CDR2 YFSETQ come from the germline V gene. V lost 0 bases to trimming and J lost 4 bases, with 13 bases between them. The CDR3 contains 15 residues. DNA of the CDR3: TGCGCCAGCAGCTTGGCCCGTGAGGTCTCCTATGGCTACACCCTC. This translates into CASSLAREVSYGYTL.

This clonotype was picked up many times. The gene calls are TRBV6-1 and TRBJ1-2; D not resolved. Germline V lookup: CDR1 MNHNS, CDR2 SASEGT. Trimming shortened V by 5 bases and J by 2 bases, and 15 bases separated the two germline ends. The CDR3 loop spans 15 amino acids. As DNA, the CDR3 is TGTGCCAGCAGTCCGACCTGGAACTCCAACTATGGCTACACCTTC. It yields the protein CASSPTWNSNYGYTF.

The V call is TRBV7-2, the J call TRBJ2-7, with 8 bases identical to TRBD2. From germline, CDR1 is SGHTA and CDR2 FQGNSA. This CDR3 contains 17 residues. V was pared by 3 bases and J by 0 bases, with 10 bases of the junction left unmatched. CDR3 protein: CASSLGDSGVSSYEQYF. The CDR3 DNA sequence: TGTGCCAGCAGCTTGGGGGATAGCGGGGTAAGCTCCTACGAGCAGTACTTC.

This clonotype has just a few counts. This chain connects TRBV6-1 to TRBJ2-5; D call uncertain. Germline V gene data show CDR1 as MNHNS and CDR2 as SASEGT. The CDR3 has 13 amino acids. Trimming pared 5 bases from V and 3 bases from J, leaving 10 bases between. The CDR3 sequence: CASSPQAKETQYF. The DNA of the CDR3 is TGTGCCAGCAGTCCTCAAGCGAAAGAGACCCAGTACTTC.

J is TRBJ2-3 and V is TRBV4-3; 10 bases map to TRBD2. The V gene's germline CDR1 is LGHNA and CDR2 YSLEER. V lost 0 bases to trimming and J lost 0 bases; unmatched junction nucleotides: 9. The CDR3 spans 19 residues. CDR3 sequence (DNA): TGCGCCAGCAGCCAAGAGGCTAGCGGGAGATGGGCTAGCACAGATACGCAGTATTTT. It codes for CASSQEASGRWASTDTQYF.

This clonotype came up many times. The chain uses TRBV28 and TRBJ2-2; weak D call: TRBD2 (6 bases). Trimming pared 4 bases from V and 5 bases from J, leaving 17 bases between. From germline, CDR1 is MDHEN and CDR2 SYDVKM. The length of the CDR3 is 16 residues. The chain's CDR3 is CASSSLFAAGTGELFF. CDR3 nucleotides: TGTGCCAGCAGTTCCCTCTTCGCGGCGGGAACCGGGGAGCTGTTTTTT. Together with reference TRBV28 and TRBJ2-2, the CDR3 gives the full variable domain: DVKVTQSSRYLVKRTGEKVFLECVQDMDHENMFWYRQDPGLGLRLIYFSYDVKMKEKGDIPEGYSVSREKKERFSLILESASTNQTSMYLCASSSLFAAGTGELFFGEGSRLTVL.

The sample holds many counts of this clonotype. The chain recombines TRBV27 with TRBJ1-1; a weak D match, TRBD1 (6 bases). Trimming removed 8 bases at V and 2 bases at J, with 15 bases between. CDR3 length: 14 residues. Germline CDR1 and CDR2: MNHEY and SMNVEV (reference sequence). The chain's CDR3 is CASGRGHGNTEAFF. CDR3 coding DNA: TGTGCCAGCGGCCGGGGACACGGAAACACTGAAGCTTTCTTT.

As to this clonotype: An end of the junction does not agree with germline; a read error may underlie this. The gene calls are TRBV6-5 and TRBJ2-6, with no clear D. CDR1 and CDR2 from the germline V gene are MNHEY and SVGAGI. This CDR3 is 19 amino acids long. The DNA for the CDR3 is TGTGCCAGCAGTTACTCGAATTGGCAGGCGAACTCTGGGACCAACGTCCTGACTTTC. Amino acids: CASSYSNWQANSGTNVLTF.

This clonotype occurred many times. The gene calls are TRBV20-1 and TRBJ2-5; TRBD2 agrees at 7 bases. The CDR3 is 15 amino acids. The germline V gene has CDR1 DFQATT and CDR2 SNEGSKA (reference sequence). Trimming removed 3 bases from V and 5 bases from J; junction bases left unmatched: 12. CDR3 protein: CSASRSTSFSETQYF. The CDR3 DNA is TGCAGTGCTAGCAGATCGACTAGCTTTTCGGAGACCCAGTACTTC.

This clonotype was counted at least ten times. This sequence joins TRBV20-1 and TRBJ2-4; D is perhaps TRBD2 (5 bases). The germline V gene has CDR1 DFQATT and CDR2 SNEGSKA (reference sequence). Trimming stripped 6 bases from V and 5 bases from J, with 14 bases between. The CDR3 consists of 13 residues. The CDR3 bases are TGCAGTGCGAGGAGGCTATGGGAAAACATTCAGTACTTC. Translation: CSARRLWENIQYF.

V and J are TRBV7-6 and TRBJ2-7; TRBD1 agrees at 10 bases. Germline trimming cut 4 bases from V and 2 bases from J; bases unmatched to any gene: 5. The CDR3 is made up of 15 amino acids. CDR1 SGHVS and CDR2 FNYEAQ come from the germline V gene. CDR3 bases: TGTGCCAGCAGCTCGGACAGGGGGTGGGCCTACGAGCAGTACTTC. Its translation is CASSSDRGWAYEQYF. Together with reference TRBV7-6 and TRBJ2-7, the CDR3 gives the full variable domain: GAGVSQSPRYKVTKRGQDVALRCDPISGHVSLYWYRQALGQGPEFLTYFNYEAQQDKSGLPNDRFSAERPEGSISTLTIQRTEQRDSAMYRCASSSDRGWAYEQYFGPGTRLTVT.

The V gene is TRBV15, the J gene TRBJ1-4; D not certain. This CDR3 region has 13 residues. Germline CDR1 and CDR2: LNHNV and YYDKDF (reference sequence). Deletions cut 1 base from V and 14 bases from J, with 14 bases between. The CDR3 DNA reads TGTGCCACCAGCAGAGGAGGCACCCTTGGGCTGTTTTTT. This sequence encodes CATSRGGTLGLFF.

Ten or more counts support this clonotype. The V call is TRBV7-2, the J call TRBJ1-4, with D perhaps matching TRBD1 (6 bases). The germline V gene has CDR1 SGHTA and CDR2 FQGNSA. Trimming removed 5 bases at V and 8 bases at J, with 12 bases between. The CDR3 runs 13 residues. Here the CDR3 reads CASSRTGGEKLFF. The CDR3 nucleotides read TGTGCCAGCAGCCGCACGGGGGGCGAAAAACTGTTTTTT.

This clonotype was seen at least ten times. One end of the junction varies from germline; a read error may be responsible. CDR3 sequence reads: CASREDVGLDRLRSYEQYF. CDR3 DNA: TGTGCCAGCAGGGAAGACGTGGGACTAGATCGGTTGCGCTCCTACGAGCAGTACTTC. J is TRBJ2-7 and V is TRBV6-1, with TRBD2 matching 8 bases. The CDR3 has 19 residues. Germline V gene data show CDR1 as MNHNS and CDR2 as SASEGT.

With regard to this clonotype: A much larger clone differs from this one at a single base, so this may be a read error. The V call is TRBV6-2 or TRBV6-3, the J call TRBJ1-6; D not resolved. The CDR3 extends over 16 amino acids. Trimming shortened V by 4 bases and J by 0 bases, and 10 bases separated the two germline ends. The germline gives CDR1 MNHEY, CDR2 SVGEGT. The CDR3 region has the DNA TGTGCCAGCAGTTCGGCAGCTCGCTCCTATAATTCACCCCTCCACTTT. It encodes CASSSAARSYNSPLHF.

This clonotype was counted many times. The chain uses TRBV12-3 or TRBV12-4 and TRBJ2-7; TRBD1 matches 7 bases. This CDR3 is built from 15 residues. V trimming: 5 bases; J trimming: 0 bases; junction bases outside the gene matches: 7. CDR3 in DNA: TGTGCCAGCAGTCTCACAGGGGCCGTCTCCTACGAGCAGTACTTC. Protein sequence: CASSLTGAVSYEQYF.

This clonotype was seen once. The chain recombines TRBV27 with TRBJ2-1, with TRBD2 as a possible D gene (6 bases). Germline V gives CDR1 MNHEY, CDR2 SMNVEV (reference sequence). This CDR3 has 12 residues. V lost 8 bases, J lost 4 bases, and 9 bases lay in between. CDR3 DNA: TGTGCCAGCGGGGGGACGTACAATGAGCAGTTCTTC. This codes for CASGGTYNEQFF.

This clonotype was counted at least ten times. This chain uses TRBV6-2 or TRBV6-3 with TRBJ2-5, with 8 nucleotides matching TRBD2. CDR1 is MNHEY and CDR2 is SVGEGT in the germline V gene. The CDR3 runs to 15 residues. V gave up 5 bases and J gave up 5 bases; unmatched junction bases: 10. CDR3 bases: TGTGCCAGCAGTCCTTGGGCGGGAGGAACGGAGACCCAGTACTTC. It is translated as CASSPWAGGTETQYF.

This clonotype was counted many times. The chain couples TRBV12-3 or TRBV12-4 to TRBJ2-7, with D perhaps TRBD1 (5 bases). Trimming removed 0 bases from V and 5 bases from J, with 11 bases in between. This CDR3 is 14 amino acids long. The CDR3 protein is CASSLAGPGNEQYF. In DNA, the CDR3 is TGTGCCAGCAGTTTAGCGGGCCCAGGGAACGAGCAGTACTTC.

V and J are TRBV29-1 and TRBJ2-2, with no clear D. The ends were cut back, 7 bases at V and 4 bases at J, with 10 bases in the middle. Germline V gives CDR1 SQVTM, CDR2 ANQGSEA. This CDR3 comprises 12 residues. Here the CDR3 reads CSAPSTTGELFF. Here the CDR3 DNA reads TGCAGCGCCCCCTCGACCACCGGGGAGCTGTTTTTT.

The rearrangement links TRBV14 to TRBJ1-1; TRBD1 agrees at 8 bases. There are 15 residues in the CDR3. Unmatched junction bases numbered 5, after V lost 4 bases and J lost 1 base. Germline lookup yields CDR1 SGHDN and CDR2 FVKESK. The CDR3: CASSLDRGWNTEAFF. The CDR3 DNA is TGTGCCAGCAGCCTCGACAGGGGCTGGAACACTGAAGCTTTCTTT.

In this sample, this clonotype turned up a few times. This chain joins TRBV29-1 and TRBJ2-5; 10 bases line up with TRBD2. The CDR3 has 17 residues. Germline CDR1 SQVTM, CDR2 ANQGSEA. Trimming at V came to 3 bases and at J to 5 bases, leaving 15 bases not matched to a gene. For the CDR3, the DNA is TGCAGCGTTGAGTACAGAGTTAAGCTAGCGGGAGTGGAGACCCAGTACTTC. It is translated as CSVEYRVKLAGVETQYF. Variable domain in full (rest from reference TRBV29-1 and TRBJ2-5): SAVISQKPSRDICQRGTSLTIQCQVDSQVTMMFWYRQQPGQSLTLIATANQGSEATYESGFVIDKFPISRPNLTFSTLTVSNMSPEDSSIYLCSVEYRVKLAGVETQYFGPGTRLLVL.

This chain joins TRBV7-9 and TRBJ2-7, with 9 bases lining up with TRBD1. The CDR3 covers 17 residues. Germline V gene sequence: CDR1 SEHNR, CDR2 FQNEAQ (reference sequence). Trimming took 0 bases from V and 0 from J; bases not matched to a gene: 6. CDR3: CASSLALSGQGSYEQYF. The CDR3 coding sequence is TGTGCCAGCAGCTTAGCGCTGTCGGGACAGGGCTCCTACGAGCAGTACTTC.

The rearrangement links TRBV7-6 to TRBJ2-1; 8 bases agree with TRBD2. The junction had 11 bases not matched to a gene; V was cut back by 6 bases and J by 7 bases. Germline assignment: CDR1 SGHVS and CDR2 FNYEAQ. This CDR3 is 15 amino acids long. The CDR3 nucleotides are TGTGCCAGCAGTTCTGAACTAGCGGTAGGGAATGAGCAGTTCTTC. This translates into CASSSELAVGNEQFF. The entire variable domain, with the rest obtained from reference TRBV7-6 and TRBJ2-1, is as follows: GAGVSQSPRYKVTKRGQDVALRCDPISGHVSLYWYRQALGQGPEFLTYFNYEAQQDKSGLPNDRFSAERPEGSISTLTIQRTEQRDSAMYRCASSSELAVGNEQFFGPGTRLTVL.

The CDR3 region has the DNA TGTGCCAGCAGTTTAGGAGGGAGGGCCGTCGGGGAGCTGTTTTTT. Its translation is CASSLGGRAVGELFF. The J gene is TRBJ2-2, the V gene TRBV12-3 or TRBV12-4; 7 bases line up with TRBD2. V gave up 1 base and J gave up 7 bases; unmatched junction bases: 6. The CDR3 consists of 15 residues.

The chain carries TRBV27 and TRBJ2-5, with TRBD1 identical over 9 bases. The germline V gene encodes CDR1 MNHEY and CDR2 SMNVEV (reference sequence). The trim removed 6 bases at V and 1 base at J, leaving 9 bases unmatched. The CDR3 length is 16 residues. As DNA, the CDR3 is TGTGCCAGCAGGGATTTCTCACAGGGGGCCCAAGAGACCCAGTACTTC. Encoded protein: CASRDFSQGAQETQYF.

This sequence joins TRBV7-9 and TRBJ1-1, with D maybe TRBD1 (5 bases). Germline values: CDR1 SEHNR, CDR2 FQNEAQ (reference sequence). V lost 5 bases and J lost 2, with 18 bases in between. The CDR3 extends over 16 amino acids. The CDR3 bases are TGTGCCAGCAGCAAGACGGCAGGGATAGGAAACACTGAAGCTTTCTTT. It translates to CASSKTAGIGNTEAFF.

This clonotype has at least ten counts. This chain uses TRBV7-9 with TRBJ2-5; 13 bases are shared with TRBD2. V dropped 8 bases and J dropped 4; count of bases not matched to a gene: 7. CDR1 and CDR2 from the germline V gene are SEHNR and FQNEAQ (reference sequence). The CDR3 loop spans 15 amino acids. The CDR3 loop reads CASARTSGSVETQYF. CDR3 sequence (DNA): TGTGCCAGCGCCAGGACTAGCGGGAGTGTAGAGACCCAGTACTTC.

This clonotype was observed many times. The V call is TRBV28, the J call TRBJ2-5; 9 nucleotides match TRBD2. The germline V gene has CDR1 MDHEN and CDR2 SYDVKM. The CDR3 sequence is 15 residues long. V was clipped by 1 base and J by 4 bases; unmatched bases: 4. The CDR3, as DNA: TGTGCCAGCAGTTTATTGGCGGGAGGGCCAGAGACCCAGTACTTC. Residues: CASSLLAGGPETQYF.

This chain joins TRBV9 and TRBJ1-2, with no clear D. The V end lost 4 bases, the J end lost 4 bases, and 11 bases lay between the germline ends. The CDR3 contains 13 residues. CDR1 is SGDLS and CDR2 is YYNGEE in the germline V gene. In DNA form, the CDR3 reads TGTGCCAGCAGCCCCGTTGGTCCCTATGGCTACACCTTC. Amino acid sequence: CASSPVGPYGYTF.